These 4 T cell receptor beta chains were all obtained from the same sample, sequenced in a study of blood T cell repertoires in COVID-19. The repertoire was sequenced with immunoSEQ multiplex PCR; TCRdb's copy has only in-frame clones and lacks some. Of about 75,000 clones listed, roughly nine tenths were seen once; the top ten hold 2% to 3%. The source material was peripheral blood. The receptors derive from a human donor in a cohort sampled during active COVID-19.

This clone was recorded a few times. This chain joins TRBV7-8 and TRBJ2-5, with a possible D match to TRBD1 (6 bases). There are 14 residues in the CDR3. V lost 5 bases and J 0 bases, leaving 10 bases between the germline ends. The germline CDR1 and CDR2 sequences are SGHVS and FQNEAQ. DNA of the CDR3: TGTGCCAGCAGCCACCGGGACAACCAAGAGACCCAGTACTTC. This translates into CASSHRDNQETQYF.

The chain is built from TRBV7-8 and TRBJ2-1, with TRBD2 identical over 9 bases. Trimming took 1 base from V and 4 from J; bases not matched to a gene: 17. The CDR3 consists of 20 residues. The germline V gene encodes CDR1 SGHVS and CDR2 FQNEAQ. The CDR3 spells CASSLGRAGGPPRNYNEQFF. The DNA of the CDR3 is TGTGCCAGCAGCTTAGGAAGGGCGGGAGGGCCCCCTCGGAATTACAATGAGCAGTTCTTC. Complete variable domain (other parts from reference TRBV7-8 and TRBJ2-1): GAGVSQSPRYKVAKRGQDVALRCDPISGHVSLFWYQQALGQGPEFLTYFQNEAQLDKSGLPSDRFFAERPEGSVSTLKIQRTQQEDSAVYLCASSLGRAGGPPRNYNEQFFGPGTRLTVL.

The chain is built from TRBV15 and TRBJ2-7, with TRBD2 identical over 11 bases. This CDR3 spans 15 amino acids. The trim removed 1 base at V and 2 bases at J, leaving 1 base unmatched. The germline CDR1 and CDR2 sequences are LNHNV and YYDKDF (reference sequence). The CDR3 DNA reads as TGTGCCACCAGCAGAGGACTAGCGGGGACCTACGAGCAGTACTTC. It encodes CATSRGLAGTYEQYF.

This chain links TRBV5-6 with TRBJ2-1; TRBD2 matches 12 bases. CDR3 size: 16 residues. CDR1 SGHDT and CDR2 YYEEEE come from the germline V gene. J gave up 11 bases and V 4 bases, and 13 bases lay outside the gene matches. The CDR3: CASSRLSGTSGRKQFF. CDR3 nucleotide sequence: TGTGCCAGCAGCCGTTTGTCTGGGACTAGCGGGCGGAAGCAGTTCTTC.